This T cell receptor (beta chain) stems from a study of blood T cell repertoires in COVID-19. Clones were read by immunoSEQ multiplex PCR, and TCRdb kept only the in-frame ones, dropping some. The data hold 20,000 to 25,000 clones, with about three quarters observed a single time. V gave up 8 bases and J gave up 0 bases, with 16 bases separating them. The V gene's germline CDR1 is SEHNR and CDR2 FQNEAQ (reference sequence). The length of the CDR3 is 15 residues. The rearrangement links TRBV7-9 to TRBJ1-2; D is possibly TRBD1 (6 bases). Material for sequencing was peripheral blood. This sequence originates from a man between 60 and 75 years old with active COVID-19. CDR3 sequence (DNA): TGTGCCAGCGGCACACAGGGTCGGACTAACTATGGCTACACCTTC. Translation: CASGTQGRTNYGYTF.